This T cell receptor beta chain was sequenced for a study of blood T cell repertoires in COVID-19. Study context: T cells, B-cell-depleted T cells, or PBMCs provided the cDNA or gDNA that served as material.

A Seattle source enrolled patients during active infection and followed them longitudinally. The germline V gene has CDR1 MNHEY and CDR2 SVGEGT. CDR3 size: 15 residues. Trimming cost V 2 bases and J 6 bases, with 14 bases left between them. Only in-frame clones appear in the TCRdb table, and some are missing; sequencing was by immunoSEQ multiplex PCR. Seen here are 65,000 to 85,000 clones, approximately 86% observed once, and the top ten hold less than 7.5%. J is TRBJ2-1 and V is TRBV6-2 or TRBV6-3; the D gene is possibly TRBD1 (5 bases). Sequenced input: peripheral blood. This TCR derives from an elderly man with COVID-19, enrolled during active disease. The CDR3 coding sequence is TGTGCCAGCAGTTACCCCAGGGATAGGGTCAATGAGCAGTTCTTC. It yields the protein CASSYPRDRVNEQFF.